The 11 T cell receptor beta chains reported below all come from one sample, sequenced in a study of vaccination and CD4 T cells after COVID-19. Which antigens these TCRs recognize remains unknown. The Oncomine TCR Beta short-read assay generated sequence data from the DNA of cultured CD4+ T cells. TCRdb ran MiXCR on the PCR reads and lists one entry per CDR3 protein. This sample has over 8,000 distinct CDR3 sequences, with 55% to 75% found just once. Treatment reported: roughly 10-day PBMC culture with coronavirus spike peptide pools or control peptides (ViraFEST assay). Sequencing input: CD4+ T cells from blood, cultured in vitro. These receptors came from a human donor who had recovered from COVID-19.

This sequence joins TRBV7-2 and TRBJ1-3; D might be TRBD1 (6 bases). Germline CDR1 SGHTA, CDR2 FQGNSA. V shed 6 bases and J shed 5 bases, with 17 bases lying between them. The CDR3 sequence is 15 residues long. The CDR3 bases are TGTGCCAGCAGATCCCCAAGGACAGATAGAAACACCATATATTTT. It specifies CASRSPRTDRNTIYF.

J is TRBJ1-6 and V is TRBV6-1; possibly TRBD1 for D (5 bases). CDR3 length: 13 residues. Per germline, CDR1 MNHNS and CDR2 SASEGT. The V and J ends lost 5 bases and 9 bases respectively, with 11 bases between them. The CDR3 nucleotides are TGTGCCAGCAGTAAAGGGGAGGTTTCACCCCTCCACTTT. This codes for CASSKGEVSPLHF.

This clonotype was counted a few times. The chain is built from TRBV7-2 and TRBJ1-5; D is unclear. CDR3 length: 13 amino acids. Trimming stripped 1 base from V and 6 bases from J, with 7 bases between. Germline V gene data show CDR1 as SGHTA and CDR2 as FQGNSA. The CDR3 region has the DNA TGTGCCAGCAGCTTAGAGTTCGGTCAGCCCCAGCATTTT. It codes for CASSLEFGQPQHF.

This clonotype turned up a few times. J is TRBJ1-6 and V is TRBV28; D is possibly TRBD1 (5 bases). With 8 bases removed from V and 7 bases from J, the gap between germline ends came to 15 bases. CDR1 MDHEN and CDR2 SYDVKM come from the germline V gene. The CDR3 spans 14 residues. The chain's CDR3 is CASGTGTVNSPLHF. CDR3 coding DNA: TGTGCCAGCGGCACCGGGACTGTGAATTCACCCCTCCACTTT.

The chain joins TRBV7-3 to TRBJ2-2, with TRBD1 identical over 9 bases. Germline values: CDR1 SGHTA, CDR2 FQGTGA. The CDR3 extends over 17 amino acids. V lost 0 bases and J lost 6; bases outside the gene matches: 8. CDR3: CASSLTGGTGSSGELFF. The CDR3 bases are TGTGCCAGCAGCTTAACTGGGGGGACAGGGTCATCCGGGGAGCTGTTTTTT.

The rearrangement uses TRBV6-2 or TRBV6-3 and TRBJ1-1, with no clear D. Trimming removed 6 bases at V and 0 bases at J, with 14 bases between. The germline V gene encodes CDR1 MNHEY and CDR2 SVGEGT. This CDR3 is 15 amino acids long. CDR3 protein: CASREKKGMNTEAFF. The CDR3 DNA sequence: TGTGCCAGCAGGGAGAAGAAGGGAATGAACACTGAAGCTTTCTTT.

This clonotype came up a few times. This chain connects TRBV7-9 to TRBJ1-1; D uncertain. The CDR3 has 12 residues. Germline V gene data show CDR1 as SEHNR and CDR2 as FQNEAQ (reference sequence). The V end was cut by 6 bases, the J end by 11 bases, with 16 bases between. The CDR3 DNA is TGTGCCAGCAGTCATATCAACACCCGGGCTTTCTTT. Encoded protein: CASSHINTRAFF. Drawing the rest from reference TRBV7-9 and TRBJ1-1, the complete variable domain is DTGVSQNPRHKITKRGQNVTFRCDPISEHNRLYWYRQTLGQGPEFLTYFQNEAQLEKSRLLSDRFSAERPKGSFSTLEIQRTEQGDSAMYLCASSHINTRAFFGQGTRLTVV.

The rearrangement joins TRBV6-1 to TRBJ1-3; D remains ambiguous. The CDR3 loop spans 16 amino acids. V lost 6 bases to trimming and J lost 0 bases, with 15 bases between them. Germline-derived CDR1 and CDR2 are MNHNS and SASEGT. The CDR3 DNA reads as TGTGCCAGCAGGACGGGTCGCCCCGACTCTGGAAACACCATATATTTT. This translates into CASRTGRPDSGNTIYF.

J is TRBJ2-5 and V is TRBV6-1; D gene uncertain. Germline assignment: CDR1 MNHNS and CDR2 SASEGT. The CDR3 is 11 amino acids. Trimming cost V 7 bases and J 5 bases, with 8 bases left between them. CDR3 bases: TGTGCCAGCATACGATTCGAGACCCAGTACTTC. It is translated as CASIRFETQYF.

This clonotype was observed a few times. The rearrangement uses TRBV24-1 and TRBJ2-3; D is uncertain. This CDR3 region has 11 residues. Deletions cut 5 bases from V and 5 bases from J, with 4 bases between. Germline V gives CDR1 KGHDR, CDR2 SFDVKD. The CDR3 sequence is CATSAKDTQYF. For the CDR3, the DNA is TGTGCCACCAGTGCTAAAGATACGCAGTATTTT.

The V call is TRBV5-5, the J call TRBJ2-1; no definite D call. V shed 4 bases and J shed 4 bases, with 12 bases lying between them. CDR1 SGHKS and CDR2 YYEKEE come from the germline V gene (reference sequence). The CDR3 extends over 14 amino acids. Written as DNA, the CDR3 is TGTGCCAGCAGCCAACAAGGGTTATACAATGAGCAGTTCTTC. Its translation is CASSQQGLYNEQFF.